This T cell receptor beta chain was sequenced in a study of cytomegalovirus exposure and HLA in healthy donors. General study findings and limits: The classifier was said to identify cytomegalovirus status with high specificity and sensitivity. The study put 150 to 200 TCR beta chains on its list as cytomegalovirus-associated. Subsequent analysis revealed that first-cohort TCR clusters tended to co-occur in the 130 or so validation repertoires. Most observed TCR sequences were rare, whereas some public TCRs were detected in many donors.

This clone was observed a single time. Its antigen is still unknown. Germline V gives CDR1 MNHNY, CDR2 SVGAGI (reference sequence). The CDR3 is 14 amino acids. V dropped 5 bases and J dropped 5 bases, with 15 bases sitting between them. Sequencing was performed with immunoSEQ multiplex PCR; in TCRdb, only in-frame clones are kept and a portion is missing. The table has approximately 190,000 clones, approximately 80% seen once. This clonotype originated in a man aged 18 to 29 in good health and CMV-seropositive. Sequencing was carried out using PBMCs. The J gene is TRBJ2-5, the V gene TRBV6-6; the D is unclear. CDR3 region: CASSAETQSETQYF. Here the CDR3 DNA reads TGTGCCAGCAGTGCCGAAACTCAATCTGAGACCCAGTACTTC.